This T cell receptor (beta chain) was recovered during a study of identical twins. This clonotype was recorded many times. Its matching antigen is unknown. Everyone who donated was a healthy Caucasian. Overall study results and limits: Clonotypes of the beta chain that were abundant in cord blood carried fewer insertions (memory repertoires showed none).

Template switching, a step in the protocol, added a universal primer site, and cDNA carried unique molecular identifiers. TCRdb fed the 5' RACE reads into MiXCR, producing one record per CDR3 protein. The sample lists around 650,000 distinct CDR3 sequences; 7% to 7.5% were seen once. Separately, the same data were catalogued under a study of yellow fever vaccine responses in identical twins. Per that study: Twins reportedly had a vaccine T cell response that seemed partly convergent, partly personalized.

The sequencing input was PBMCs. This receptor was identified in a woman between 18 and 29 years old in good health.

The CDR3 DNA is TGTGCCAGCAGTTTAGCGGGACAGATCACAGATACGCAGTATTTT. Residues: CASSLAGQITDTQYF. J is TRBJ2-3 and V is TRBV12-3 or TRBV12-4; 7 bases match TRBD1. After removal of 0 bases from V and 2 bases from J, the junction contained 2 bases not matched to a gene. This CDR3 is built from 15 residues.